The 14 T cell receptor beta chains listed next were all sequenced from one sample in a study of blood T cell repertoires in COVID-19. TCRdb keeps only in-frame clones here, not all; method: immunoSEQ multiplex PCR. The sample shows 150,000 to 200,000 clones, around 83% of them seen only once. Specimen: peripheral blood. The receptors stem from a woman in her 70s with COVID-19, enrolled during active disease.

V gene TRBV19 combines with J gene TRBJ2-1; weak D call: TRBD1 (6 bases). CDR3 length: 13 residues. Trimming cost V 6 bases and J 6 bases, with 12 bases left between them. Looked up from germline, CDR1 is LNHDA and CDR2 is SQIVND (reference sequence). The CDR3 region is CASRIRGSNEQFF. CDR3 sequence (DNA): TGTGCCAGTAGAATAAGGGGGAGCAATGAGCAGTTCTTC.

The CDR3 protein is CSVFGASGANVLTF. DNA of the CDR3: TGCAGCGTTTTTGGGGCGTCTGGGGCCAACGTCCTGACTTTC. This rearrangement joins TRBV29-1 to TRBJ2-6; D is perhaps TRBD1 (5 bases). The CDR3 covers 14 residues. Trimming cost V 5 bases and J 1 base, with 9 bases left between them. Germline-derived CDR1 and CDR2 are SQVTM and ANQGSEA.

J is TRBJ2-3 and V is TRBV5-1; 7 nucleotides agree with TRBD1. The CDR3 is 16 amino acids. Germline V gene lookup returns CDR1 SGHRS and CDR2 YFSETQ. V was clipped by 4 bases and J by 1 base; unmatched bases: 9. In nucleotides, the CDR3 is TGCGCCAGCAGCCCAGGGACAGCGTCCCGCACAGATACGCAGTATTTT. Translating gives CASSPGTASRTDTQYF. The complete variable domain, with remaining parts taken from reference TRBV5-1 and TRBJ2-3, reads KAGVTQTPRYLIKTRGQQVTLSCSPISGHRSVSWYQQTPGQGLQFLFEYFSETQRNKGNFPGRFSGRQFSNSRSEMNVSTLELGDSALYLCASSPGTASRTDTQYFGPGTRLTVL.

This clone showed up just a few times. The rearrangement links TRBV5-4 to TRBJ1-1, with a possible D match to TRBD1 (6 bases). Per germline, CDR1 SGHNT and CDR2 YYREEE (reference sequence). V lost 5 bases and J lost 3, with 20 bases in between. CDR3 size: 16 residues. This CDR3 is CASRTQGGGAHTEAFF. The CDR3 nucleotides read TGTGCCAGCAGGACCCAGGGAGGGGGGGCGCACACTGAAGCTTTCTTT.

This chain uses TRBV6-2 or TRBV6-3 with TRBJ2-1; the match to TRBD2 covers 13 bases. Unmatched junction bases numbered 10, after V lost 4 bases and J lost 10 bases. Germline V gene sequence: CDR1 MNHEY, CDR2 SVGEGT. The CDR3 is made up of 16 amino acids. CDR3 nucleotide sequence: TGTGCCAGCAGTTCCCTATGGACTAGCGGGAGCGGAGAGCAGTTCTTC. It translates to CASSSLWTSGSGEQFF.

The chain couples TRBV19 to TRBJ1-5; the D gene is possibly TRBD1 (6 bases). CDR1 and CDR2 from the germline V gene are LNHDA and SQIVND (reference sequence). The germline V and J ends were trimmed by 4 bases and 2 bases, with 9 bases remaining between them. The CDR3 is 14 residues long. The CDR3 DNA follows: TGTGCCAGTAGTAGACCAGGGGGCAATCAGCCCCAGCATTTT. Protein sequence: CASSRPGGNQPQHF.

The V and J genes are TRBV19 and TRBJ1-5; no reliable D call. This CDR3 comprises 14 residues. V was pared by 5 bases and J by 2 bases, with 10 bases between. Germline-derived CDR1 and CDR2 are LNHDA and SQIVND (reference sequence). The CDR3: CASSATLGNQPQHF. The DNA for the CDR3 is TGTGCCAGTAGTGCAACTTTGGGCAATCAGCCCCAGCATTTT.

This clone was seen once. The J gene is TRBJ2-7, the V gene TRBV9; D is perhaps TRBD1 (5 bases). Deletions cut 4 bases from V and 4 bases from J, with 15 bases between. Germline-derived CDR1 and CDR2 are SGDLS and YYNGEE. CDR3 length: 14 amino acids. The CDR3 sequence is CASSPRGIWYEQYF. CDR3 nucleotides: TGTGCCAGCAGCCCTAGGGGTATTTGGTACGAGCAGTACTTC. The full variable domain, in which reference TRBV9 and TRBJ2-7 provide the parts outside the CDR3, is DSGVTQTPKHLITATGQRVTLRCSPRSGDLSVYWYQQSLDQGLQFLIQYYNGEERAKGNILERFSAQQFPDLHSELNLSSLELGDSALYFCASSPRGIWYEQYFGPGTRLTVT.

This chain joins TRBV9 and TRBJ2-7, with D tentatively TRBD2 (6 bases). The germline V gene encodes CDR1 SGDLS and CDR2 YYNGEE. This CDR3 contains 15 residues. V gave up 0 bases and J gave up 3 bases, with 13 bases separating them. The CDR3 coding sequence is TGTGCCAGCAGCGTAGGTGCTAGCGTGATCTACGAGCAGTACTTC. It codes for CASSVGASVIYEQYF.

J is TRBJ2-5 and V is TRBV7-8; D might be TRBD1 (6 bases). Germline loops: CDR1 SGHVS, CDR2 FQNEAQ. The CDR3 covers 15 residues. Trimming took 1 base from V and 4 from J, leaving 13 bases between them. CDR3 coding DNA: TGTGCCAGCAGCTTAGGGAAACAGGGAAGAGAGACCCAGTACTTC. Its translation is CASSLGKQGRETQYF.

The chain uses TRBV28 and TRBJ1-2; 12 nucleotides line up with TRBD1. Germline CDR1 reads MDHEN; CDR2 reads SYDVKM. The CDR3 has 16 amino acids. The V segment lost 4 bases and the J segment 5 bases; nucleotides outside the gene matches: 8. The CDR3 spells CASSSRGTGGWYGYTF. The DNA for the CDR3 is TGTGCCAGCAGTTCTCGAGGGACAGGGGGCTGGTATGGCTACACCTTC.

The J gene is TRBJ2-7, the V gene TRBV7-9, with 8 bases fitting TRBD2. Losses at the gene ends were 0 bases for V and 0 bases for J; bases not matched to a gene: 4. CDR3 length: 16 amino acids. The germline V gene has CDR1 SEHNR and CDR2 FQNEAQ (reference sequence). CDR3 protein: CASSLAPSGSSYEQYF. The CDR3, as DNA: TGTGCCAGCAGCTTAGCGCCGAGCGGGAGCTCCTACGAGCAGTACTTC.

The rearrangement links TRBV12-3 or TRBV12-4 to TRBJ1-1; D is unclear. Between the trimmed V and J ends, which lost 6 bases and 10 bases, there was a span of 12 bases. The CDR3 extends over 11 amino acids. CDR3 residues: CASRNDMVAFF. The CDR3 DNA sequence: TGTGCCAGCAGAAACGACATGGTAGCTTTCTTT.

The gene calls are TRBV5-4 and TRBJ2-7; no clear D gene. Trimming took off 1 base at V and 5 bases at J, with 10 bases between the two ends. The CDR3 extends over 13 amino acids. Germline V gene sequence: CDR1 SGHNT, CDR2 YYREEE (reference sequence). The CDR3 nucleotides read TGTGCCAGCAGCTTGTACCGCGTGCACGAGCAGTACTTC. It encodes CASSLYRVHEQYF. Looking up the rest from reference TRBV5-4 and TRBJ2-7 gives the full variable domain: ETGVTQSPTHLIKTRGQQVTLRCSSQSGHNTVSWYQQALGQGPQFIFQYYREEENGRGNFPPRFSGLQFPNYSSELNVNALELDDSALYLCASSLYRVHEQYFGPGTRLTVT.